This TCR beta chain was profiled in a study of CD4+ T cells in melanoma. Study-wide findings and caveats: In melanoma, neoantigen-specific CD4+ T cells reportedly differed in differentiation state. A reported correlation linked neoantigen-specific CD4+ T cells to CD8+, macrophage and B cell function.

Sequencing was performed with immunoSEQ multiplex PCR; in TCRdb, only in-frame clones are kept and a portion is missing. The data hold 20,000 to 25,000 clones, with approximately 80% observed a single time. Germline lookup yields CDR1 SEHNR and CDR2 FQNEAQ (reference sequence). There are 15 residues in the CDR3. V lost 1 base, J lost 2 bases, and 12 bases lay in between. A remark on this clone: The antigen remains undetermined.

This sequence originates from a human donor with melanoma. This chain links TRBV7-9 with TRBJ2-7; D uncertain. The sequenced sample consisted of cells from a culture (not recorded whether cultured in vitro). Here the CDR3 reads CASSLGLGLTYEQYF. The CDR3 DNA sequence: TGTGCCAGCAGCTTAGGTCTGGGTCTTACCTACGAGCAGTACTTC.